A selection of T cell receptor beta chains follows, all from one sample in a study of CD8 T cells in ankylosing spondylitis. TCRdb reprocessed the 5' RACE reads via MiXCR and lists one record per CDR3 protein. The table has fewer than 550,000 distinct CDR3 sequences, approximately 5.3% seen once; the top ten hold 3% to 4.5%. The sequenced sample was blood, either unsorted or a sorted T cell fraction (not recorded which). The receptor set was obtained from a male donor with ankylosing spondylitis. Each CDR3 is given with its conserved first and last residue. Fields, in order: clone size, J gene, V gene, D gene, CDR3 DNA, CDR3 protein. A D gene is named only where the DNA matches it firmly. Clone size appears in some rows only: once, few, many, or a class for an expanded clone.

clone size: many; J gene: TRBJ1-3; V gene: TRBV5-1; D gene: .; CDR3 DNA: TGCGCCAGCAGCTTGGCCGGGACGATCTCTGGAAACACCATATATTTT; CDR3 protein: CASSLAGTISGNTIYF
clone size: few; J gene: TRBJ1-1; V gene: TRBV4-3; D gene: .; CDR3 DNA: TGCGCCAGCAGCCCAGGGATGATGAACACTGAAGCTTTCTTT; CDR3 protein: CASSPGMMNTEAFF
clone size: .; J gene: TRBJ2-7; V gene: TRBV6-5; D gene: .; CDR3 DNA: TGTGCCAGCAGTTCCCGCGGTGTCTTGAGGTACGAGCAGTACTTC; CDR3 protein: CASSSRGVLRYEQYF
clone size: many; J gene: TRBJ2-7; V gene: TRBV5-6; D gene: .; CDR3 DNA: TGTGCCAGCAGCTTAGGGACGGTGACTTACGAGCAGTACTTC; CDR3 protein: CASSLGTVTYEQYF
clone size: .; J gene: TRBJ2-1; V gene: TRBV6-1; D gene: TRBD1; CDR3 DNA: TGTGCCAGCAGTCCCGACAGGGTTGTAGGTGAGCAGTTCTTC; CDR3 protein: CASSPDRVVGEQFF
clone size: .; J gene: TRBJ2-5; V gene: TRBV5-6; D gene: .; CDR3 DNA: TGTGCCAGCAGCCCGGGACCGCCGGGGACCCAGTACTTC; CDR3 protein: CASSPGPPGTQYF
clone size: many; J gene: TRBJ2-5; V gene: TRBV14; D gene: .; CDR3 DNA: TGTGCCAGCAGCCAAGATTTCAGGAGACACTACTTC; CDR3 protein: CASSQDFRRHYF
clone size: many; J gene: TRBJ1-4; V gene: TRBV10-3; D gene: .; CDR3 DNA: TGTGCCATCAGTGAGAATTTCCTAGAAGAAAAACTGTTTTTT; CDR3 protein: CAISENFLEEKLFF
clone size: .; J gene: TRBJ1-6; V gene: TRBV3-1; D gene: .; CDR3 DNA: TGTGCCAGCAGCCGTTTGGACGGACGGAATTCACCCCTCCACTTT; CDR3 protein: CASSRLDGRNSPLHF
clone size: many; J gene: TRBJ2-1; V gene: TRBV4-3; D gene: TRBD2; CDR3 DNA: TGCGCCAGCAGCCTTCGACTAGCGGGAGATACCTACAATGAGCAGTTCTTC; CDR3 protein: CASSLRLAGDTYNEQFF
clone size: few; J gene: TRBJ1-4; V gene: TRBV4-3; D gene: .; CDR3 DNA: TGCGCCAGCAGCCTCATCCGGGGGGATGAAAAACTGTTTTTT; CDR3 protein: CASSLIRGDEKLFF